These 16 T cell receptor beta chains share one sample of origin, sequenced in a study of T cells after yellow fever vaccination. TCRdb passed the 5' RACE reads through MiXCR, listing each CDR3 protein once. This sample carries around 310,000 distinct CDR3 sequences, 3% to 4.5% of them seen once, and the ten largest clones take approximately 25%. Sequencing was performed on PBMCs, taken 5 days after the yellow fever booster vaccination. The receptors derive from a man aged 18 to 35 who received the YFV17D yellow fever vaccine.

Many counts were recorded for this clonotype. The chain is built from TRBV5-1 and TRBJ2-1; 8 bases fit TRBD2. Looked up from germline, CDR1 is SGHRS and CDR2 is YFSETQ. The CDR3 sequence is 13 residues long. V shed 4 bases and J 7 bases; nucleotides not matched to a gene: 4. CDR3 in DNA: TGCGCCAGCAGCCCCGGGGGGGCTAATGAGCAGTTCTTC. This codes for CASSPGGANEQFF.

This clonotype has just a few counts. The chain joins TRBV4-2 to TRBJ2-1, with 7 nucleotides matching TRBD2. The CDR3 is made up of 13 amino acids. The germline V gene encodes CDR1 LGHNA and CDR2 YNFKEQ. J gave up 10 bases and V 3 bases, and 6 bases lay outside the gene matches. The CDR3 here is CASSHPAGTEQFF. The CDR3 coding sequence is TGTGCCAGCAGCCATCCAGCGGGGACGGAGCAGTTCTTC.

This clonotype was observed a handful of times. V gene TRBV6-1 combines with J gene TRBJ1-5; D is undetermined. The CDR3 is 14 residues long. The V gene's germline CDR1 is MNHNS and CDR2 SASEGT. Trimming left V 6 bases short and J 7 bases short, with 16 bases between. The CDR3 protein is CASSPLGRRQPQHF. CDR3 in DNA: TGTGCCAGCAGCCCGCTTGGGCGACGGCAGCCCCAGCATTTT.

The rearrangement joins TRBV29-1 to TRBJ1-5; D is possibly TRBD1 (5 bases). This CDR3 has 15 residues. V shed 5 bases and J shed 4 bases, with 18 bases lying between them. Germline CDR1 reads SQVTM; CDR2 reads ANQGSEA. CDR3 nucleotide sequence: TGCAGCGTTACAAGCGGGACTTTGGGGAATCAGCCCCAGCATTTT. Translated: CSVTSGTLGNQPQHF.

A few counts support this clonotype. V usage is TRBV5-6 and J usage is TRBJ2-1; 7 bases are a match to TRBD2. The J segment lost 1 base and the V segment lost 3 bases, leaving 7 bases of the junction unmatched. The germline V gene has CDR1 SGHDT and CDR2 YYEEEE. CDR3 length: 16 residues. The CDR3 loop is CASSWSTGGSYNEQFF. The CDR3 DNA sequence: TGTGCCAGCAGCTGGTCGACCGGGGGGTCCTACAATGAGCAGTTCTTC.

This clonotype was detected a few times. The CDR3 region has the DNA TGCAGTGCCAGCCTGTTCACCGGGGAGCTGTTTTTT. This gives the protein CSASLFTGELFF. The chain couples TRBV20-1 to TRBJ2-2; D is undetermined. Germline V lookup: CDR1 DFQATT, CDR2 SNEGSKA (reference sequence). V was cut by 6 bases and J by 4 bases, with 9 bases left in between. The CDR3 has 12 amino acids.

This clonotype turned up a few times. The J gene is TRBJ1-4, the V gene TRBV10-3; no definite D call. This CDR3 has 13 residues. The V end lost 10 bases, the J end lost 8 bases, and 17 bases lay between the germline ends. Germline V gene data show CDR1 as ENHRY and CDR2 as SYGVKD. DNA of the CDR3: TGTGCCACCCGGCGGATCCCCGAGGAAAAACTGTTTTTT. It translates to CATRRIPEEKLFF.

This clonotype was seen at least ten times. The chain links TRBV18 to TRBJ2-7; TRBD1 is a possible D gene (5 bases). Germline values: CDR1 KGHSH, CDR2 LQKENI. The CDR3 runs to 15 residues. Between the trimmed V and J ends, which lost 2 bases and 1 base, there was a span of 12 bases. CDR3 sequence (DNA): TGTGCCAGCTCACCAGGGGCCAGGACATCCTACGAGCAGTACGTC. Its translation: CASSPGARTSYEQYV.

This clonotype has just a few counts. This chain joins TRBV6-2 or TRBV6-3 and TRBJ2-6; D remains ambiguous. The CDR3 extends over 15 amino acids. V was shortened by 8 bases and J by 0 bases, with 11 bases between the two germline ends. Germline V CDR1 and CDR2: MNHEY, SVGEGT. CDR3 sequence (DNA): TGTGCCAGCCGTAAGGGTTTCTCTGGGGCCAACGTCCTGACTTTC. It is translated as CASRKGFSGANVLTF.

This clonotype was recorded a few times. The rearrangement joins TRBV10-3 to TRBJ1-2; 7 bases are shared with TRBD1. The junction had 4 bases not matched to a gene; V was cut back by 6 bases and J by 6 bases. CDR1 is ENHRY, CDR2 SYGVKD, per germline. The CDR3 length is 12 residues. This chain's CDR3 is CAIRDQGDGYTF. In DNA, the CDR3 is TGTGCCATCAGAGACCAGGGGGATGGCTACACCTTC.

This clonotype was observed many times. This sequence joins TRBV4-2 and TRBJ2-3; D unclear. This CDR3 has 12 residues. The germline V and J ends were trimmed by 0 bases and 6 bases, with 4 bases remaining between them. Per the germline V gene, CDR1 is LGHNA and CDR2 is YNFKEQ. The chain's CDR3 is CASSQEYDTQYF. DNA of the CDR3: TGTGCCAGCAGCCAAGAGTATGATACGCAGTATTTT.

This clonotype was seen at least ten times. The V call is TRBV4-3, the J call TRBJ2-1, with D hard to call. Between the trimmed V and J ends, which lost 4 bases and 3 bases, there was a span of 13 bases. The CDR3 has 15 residues. Germline assignment: CDR1 LGHNA and CDR2 YSLEER. The CDR3 coding sequence is TGCGCCAGCAGCCCGTTAGGGCAGGACTACAATGAGCAGTTCTTC. Translated, it gives CASSPLGQDYNEQFF.

This clonotype appeared a few times. The CDR3 coding sequence is TGTGCCAGCAGCCCAGCCCAGAGTAGCAATCAGCCCCAGCATTTT. Translation: CASSPAQSSNQPQHF. This chain uses TRBV7-9 with TRBJ1-5; D is unresolved. Germline V CDR1 and CDR2: SEHNR, FQNEAQ (reference sequence). The CDR3 consists of 15 residues. V dropped 5 bases and J dropped 0 bases, with 11 bases sitting between them. Combining the CDR3 with reference TRBV7-9 and TRBJ1-5 gives the whole variable domain DTGVSQNPRHKITKRGQNVTFRCDPISEHNRLYWYRQTLGQGPEFLTYFQNEAQLEKSRLLSDRFSAERPKGSFSTLEIQRTEQGDSAMYLCASSPAQSSNQPQHFGDGTRLSIL.

This clonotype was observed at least ten times. The chain joins TRBV19 to TRBJ2-3, with 8 bases lining up with TRBD1. Germline assignment: CDR1 LNHDA and CDR2 SQIVND (reference sequence). The CDR3 runs 14 residues. V was pared by 7 bases and J by 5 bases, with 8 bases of the junction left unmatched. The CDR3 DNA is TGTGCCAGTAAGGGCCGGACAGGGAAAGATACGCAGTATTTT. Translating gives CASKGRTGKDTQYF.

V and J are TRBV5-6 and TRBJ2-7; D not resolved. This CDR3 is built from 11 residues. Germline CDR1 and CDR2: SGHDT and YYEEEE. Trimming stripped 4 bases from V and 7 bases from J, with 9 bases between. The CDR3 DNA reads TGTGCCAGCAGCCCACAACAGGAGCAGTACGTC. Amino acids: CASSPQQEQYV.

This clonotype occurred a few times. This chain joins TRBV11-1 and TRBJ1-1, with D perhaps matching TRBD1 (5 bases). V lost 4 bases and J 7 bases, leaving 16 bases between the germline ends. The CDR3 covers 14 residues. CDR1 SGHAT and CDR2 FQDESV come from the germline V gene (reference sequence). The chain's CDR3 is CASSWRGERVEAFF. As DNA, the CDR3 is TGTGCCAGCAGCTGGAGGGGCGAACGGGTTGAAGCTTTCTTT.